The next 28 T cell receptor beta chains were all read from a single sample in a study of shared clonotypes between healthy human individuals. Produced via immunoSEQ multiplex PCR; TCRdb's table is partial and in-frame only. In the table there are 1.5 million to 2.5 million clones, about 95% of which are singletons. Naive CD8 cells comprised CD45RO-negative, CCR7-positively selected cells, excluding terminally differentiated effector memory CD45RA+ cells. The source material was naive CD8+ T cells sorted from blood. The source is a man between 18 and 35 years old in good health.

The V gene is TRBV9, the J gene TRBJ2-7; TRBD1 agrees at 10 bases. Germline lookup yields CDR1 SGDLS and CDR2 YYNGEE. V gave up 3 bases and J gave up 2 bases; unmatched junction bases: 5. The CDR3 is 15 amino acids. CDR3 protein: CASSGGQGLAYEQYF. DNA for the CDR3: TGTGCCAGCAGCGGGGGACAGGGGCTTGCCTACGAGCAGTACTTC.

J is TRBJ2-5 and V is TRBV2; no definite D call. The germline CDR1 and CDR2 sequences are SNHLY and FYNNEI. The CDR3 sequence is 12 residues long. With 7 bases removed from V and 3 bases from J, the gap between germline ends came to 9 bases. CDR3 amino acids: CASIYGEETQYF. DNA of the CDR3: TGTGCCAGCATCTATGGGGAAGAGACCCAGTACTTC.

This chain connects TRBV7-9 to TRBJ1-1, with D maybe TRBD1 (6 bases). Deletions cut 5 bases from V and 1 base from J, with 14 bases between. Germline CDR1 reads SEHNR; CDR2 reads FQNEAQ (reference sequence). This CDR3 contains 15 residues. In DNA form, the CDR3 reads TGTGCCAGCAGCCCCAGGACAGTTTCGAACACTGAAGCTTTCTTT. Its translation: CASSPRTVSNTEAFF.

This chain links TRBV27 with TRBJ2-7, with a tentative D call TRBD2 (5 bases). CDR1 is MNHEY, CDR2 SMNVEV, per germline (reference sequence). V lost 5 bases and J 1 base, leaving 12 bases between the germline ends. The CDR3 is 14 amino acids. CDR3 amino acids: CASSIASGSYEQYF. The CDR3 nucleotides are TGTGCCAGCAGTATAGCCAGCGGATCCTACGAGCAGTACTTC.

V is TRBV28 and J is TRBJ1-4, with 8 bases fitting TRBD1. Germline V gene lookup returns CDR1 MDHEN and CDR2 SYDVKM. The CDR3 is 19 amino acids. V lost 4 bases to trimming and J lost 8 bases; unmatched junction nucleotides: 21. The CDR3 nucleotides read TGTGCCAGCAGTTCCCCGATATCGATACCGGGACAGGAACACGAAAAACTGTTTTTT. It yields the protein CASSSPISIPGQEHEKLFF.

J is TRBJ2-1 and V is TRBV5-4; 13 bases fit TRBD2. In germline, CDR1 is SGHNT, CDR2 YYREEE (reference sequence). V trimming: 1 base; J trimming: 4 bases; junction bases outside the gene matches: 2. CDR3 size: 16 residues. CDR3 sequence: CASSLPGLAGYNEQFF. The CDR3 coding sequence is TGTGCCAGCAGCTTGCCGGGACTAGCGGGGTACAATGAGCAGTTCTTC.

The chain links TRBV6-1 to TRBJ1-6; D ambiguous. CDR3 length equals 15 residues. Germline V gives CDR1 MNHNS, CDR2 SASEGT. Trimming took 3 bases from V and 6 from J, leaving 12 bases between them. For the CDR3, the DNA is TGTGCCAGCAGTGATCTGTCGGGTAGTAATTCACCCCTCCACTTT. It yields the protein CASSDLSGSNSPLHF.

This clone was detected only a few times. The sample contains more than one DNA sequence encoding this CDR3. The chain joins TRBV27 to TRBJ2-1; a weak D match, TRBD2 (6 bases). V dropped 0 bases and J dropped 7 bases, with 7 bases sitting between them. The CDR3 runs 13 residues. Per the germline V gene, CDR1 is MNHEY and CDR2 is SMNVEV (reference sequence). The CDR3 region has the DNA TGTGCCAGCAGTTTATCGGGGGGAAATGAGCAGTTCTTC. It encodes CASSLSGGNEQFF.

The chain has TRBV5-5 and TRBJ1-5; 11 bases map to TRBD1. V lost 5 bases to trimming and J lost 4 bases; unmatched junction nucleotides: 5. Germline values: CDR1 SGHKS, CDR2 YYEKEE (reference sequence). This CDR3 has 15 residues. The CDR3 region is CASSGTGGLNQPQHF. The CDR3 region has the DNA TGTGCCAGCAGTGGGACAGGGGGTCTAAATCAGCCCCAGCATTTT.

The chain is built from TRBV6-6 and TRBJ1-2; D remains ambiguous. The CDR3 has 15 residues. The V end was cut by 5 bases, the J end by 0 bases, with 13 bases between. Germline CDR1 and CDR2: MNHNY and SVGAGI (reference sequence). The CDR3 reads CASSPHGQSNYGYTF. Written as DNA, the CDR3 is TGTGCCAGCAGTCCCCATGGGCAATCTAACTATGGCTACACCTTC.

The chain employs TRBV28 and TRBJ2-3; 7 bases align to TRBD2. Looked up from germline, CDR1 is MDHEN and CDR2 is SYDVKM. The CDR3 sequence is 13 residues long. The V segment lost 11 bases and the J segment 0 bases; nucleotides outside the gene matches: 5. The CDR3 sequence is CAAGDPSTDTQYF. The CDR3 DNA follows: TGTGCCGCGGGGGACCCTAGCACAGATACGCAGTATTTT.

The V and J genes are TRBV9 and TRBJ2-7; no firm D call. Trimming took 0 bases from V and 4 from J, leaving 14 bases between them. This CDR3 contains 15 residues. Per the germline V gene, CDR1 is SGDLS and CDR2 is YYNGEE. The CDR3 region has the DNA TGTGCCAGCAGCGTAGTGGGCGAACCCGATTACGAGCAGTACTTC. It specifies CASSVVGEPDYEQYF.

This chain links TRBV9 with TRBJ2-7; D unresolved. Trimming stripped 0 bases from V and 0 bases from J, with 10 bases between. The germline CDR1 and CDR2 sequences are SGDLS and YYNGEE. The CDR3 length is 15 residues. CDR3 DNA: TGTGCCAGCAGCGTAGAGGCAGAGAGCTCCTACGAGCAGTACTTC. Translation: CASSVEAESSYEQYF.

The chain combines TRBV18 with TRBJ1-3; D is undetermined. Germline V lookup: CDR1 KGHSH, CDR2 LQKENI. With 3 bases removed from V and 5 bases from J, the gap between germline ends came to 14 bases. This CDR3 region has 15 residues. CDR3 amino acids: CASSPWRYKRNTIYF. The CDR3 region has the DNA TGTGCCAGCTCACCTTGGAGGTATAAACGAAACACCATATATTTT.

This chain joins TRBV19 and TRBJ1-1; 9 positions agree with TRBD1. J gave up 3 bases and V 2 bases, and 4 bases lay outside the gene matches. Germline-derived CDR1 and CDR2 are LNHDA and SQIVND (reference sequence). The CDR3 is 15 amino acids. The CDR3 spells CASSIMDRGDTEAFF. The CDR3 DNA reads TGTGCCAGTAGTATAATGGACAGGGGAGACACTGAAGCTTTCTTT.

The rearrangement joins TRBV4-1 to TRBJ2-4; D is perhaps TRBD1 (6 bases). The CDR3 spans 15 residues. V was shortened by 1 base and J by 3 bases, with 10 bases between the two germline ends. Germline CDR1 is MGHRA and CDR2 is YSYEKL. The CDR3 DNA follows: TGCGCCAGCAGCCAAGGACAGGCGGGCAAAAACATTCAGTACTTC. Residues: CASSQGQAGKNIQYF.

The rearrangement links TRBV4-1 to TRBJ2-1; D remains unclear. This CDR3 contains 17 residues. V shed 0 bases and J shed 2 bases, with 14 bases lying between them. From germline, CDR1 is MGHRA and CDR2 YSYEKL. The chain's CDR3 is CASSQENSGGAYNEQFF. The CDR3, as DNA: TGCGCCAGCAGCCAAGAAAATAGTGGCGGCGCCTACAATGAGCAGTTCTTC.

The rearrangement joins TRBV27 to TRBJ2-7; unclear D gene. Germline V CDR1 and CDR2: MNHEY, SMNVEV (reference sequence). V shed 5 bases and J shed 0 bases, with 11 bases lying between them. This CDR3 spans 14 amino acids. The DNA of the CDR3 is TGTGCCAGCAGTCTCGACGCTTACTCCTACGAGCAGTACTTC. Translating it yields CASSLDAYSYEQYF.

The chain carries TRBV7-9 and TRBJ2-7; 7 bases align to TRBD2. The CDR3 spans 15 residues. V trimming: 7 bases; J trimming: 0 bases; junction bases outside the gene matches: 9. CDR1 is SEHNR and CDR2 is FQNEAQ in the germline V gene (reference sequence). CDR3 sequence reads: CASKREGRSSYEQYF. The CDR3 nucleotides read TGTGCCAGCAAGAGGGAGGGCAGAAGCTCCTACGAGCAGTACTTC.

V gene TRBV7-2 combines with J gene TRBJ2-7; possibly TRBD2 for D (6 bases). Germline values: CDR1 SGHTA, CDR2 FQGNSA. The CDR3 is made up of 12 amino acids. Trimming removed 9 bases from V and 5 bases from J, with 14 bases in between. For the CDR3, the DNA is TGTGCCAGTGGGGGACTCCTCCACGAGCAGTACTTC. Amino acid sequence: CASGGLLHEQYF.

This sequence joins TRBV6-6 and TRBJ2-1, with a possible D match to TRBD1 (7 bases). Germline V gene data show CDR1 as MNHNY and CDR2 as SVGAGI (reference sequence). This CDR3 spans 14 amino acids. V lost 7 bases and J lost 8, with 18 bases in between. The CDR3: CASNNQEGADEQFF. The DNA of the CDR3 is TGTGCCAGCAACAACCAGGAGGGGGCCGATGAGCAGTTCTTC.

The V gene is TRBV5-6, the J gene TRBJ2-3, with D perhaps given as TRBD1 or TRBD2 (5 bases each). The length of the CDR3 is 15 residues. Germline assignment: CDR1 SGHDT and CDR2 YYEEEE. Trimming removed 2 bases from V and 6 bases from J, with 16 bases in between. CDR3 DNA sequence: TGTGCCAGCAGCTTATGGGACGGTTCTTGGGATACGCAGTATTTT. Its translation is CASSLWDGSWDTQYF.

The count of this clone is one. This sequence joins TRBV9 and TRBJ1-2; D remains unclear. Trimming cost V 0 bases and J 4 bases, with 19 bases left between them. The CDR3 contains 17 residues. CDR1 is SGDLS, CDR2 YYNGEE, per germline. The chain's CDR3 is CASSVARSATEGYGYTF. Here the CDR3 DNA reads TGTGCCAGCAGCGTAGCTAGGTCGGCCACAGAGGGCTATGGCTACACCTTC.

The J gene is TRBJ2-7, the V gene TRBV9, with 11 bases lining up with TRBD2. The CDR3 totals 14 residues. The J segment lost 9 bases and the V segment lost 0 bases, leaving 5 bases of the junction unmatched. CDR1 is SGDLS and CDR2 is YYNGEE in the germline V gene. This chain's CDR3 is CASSVDSGGAAQYF. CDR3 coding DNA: TGTGCCAGCAGCGTAGATAGCGGGGGGGCCGCGCAGTACTTC.

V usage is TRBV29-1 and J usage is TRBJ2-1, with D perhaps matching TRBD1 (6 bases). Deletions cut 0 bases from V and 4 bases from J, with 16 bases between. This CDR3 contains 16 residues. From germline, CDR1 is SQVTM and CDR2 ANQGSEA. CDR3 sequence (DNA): TGCAGCGTTGAAGATCGTGACTATACAGGGTACAATGAGCAGTTCTTC. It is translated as CSVEDRDYTGYNEQFF.

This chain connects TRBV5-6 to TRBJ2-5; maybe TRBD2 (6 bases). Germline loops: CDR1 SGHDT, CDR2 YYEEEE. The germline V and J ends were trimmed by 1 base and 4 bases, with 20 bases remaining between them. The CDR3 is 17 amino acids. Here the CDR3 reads CASSLKLLAIPLETQYF. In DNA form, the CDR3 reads TGTGCCAGCAGCTTGAAGCTCCTAGCGATTCCGCTAGAGACCCAGTACTTC. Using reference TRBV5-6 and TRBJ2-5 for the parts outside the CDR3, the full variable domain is DAGVTQSPTHLIKTRGQQVTLRCSPKSGHDTVSWYQQALGQGPQFIFQYYEEEERQRGNFPDRFSGHQFPNYSSELNVNALLLGDSALYLCASSLKLLAIPLETQYFGPGTRLLVL.

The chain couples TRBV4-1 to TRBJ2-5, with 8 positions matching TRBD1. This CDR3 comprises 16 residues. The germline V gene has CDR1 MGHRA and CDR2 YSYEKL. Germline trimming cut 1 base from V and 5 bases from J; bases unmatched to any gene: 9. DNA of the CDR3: TGCGCCAGCAGCCAAGTCCGAGGACAGGGAATGGAGACCCAGTACTTC. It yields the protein CASSQVRGQGMETQYF.

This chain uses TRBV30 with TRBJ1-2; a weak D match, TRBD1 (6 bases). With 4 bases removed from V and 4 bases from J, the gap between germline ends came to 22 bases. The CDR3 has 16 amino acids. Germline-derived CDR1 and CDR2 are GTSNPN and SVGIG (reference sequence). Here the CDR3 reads CAWKKRVGQLFYGYTF. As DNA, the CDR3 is TGTGCCTGGAAGAAAAGAGTCGGACAGCTCTTCTATGGCTACACCTTC.